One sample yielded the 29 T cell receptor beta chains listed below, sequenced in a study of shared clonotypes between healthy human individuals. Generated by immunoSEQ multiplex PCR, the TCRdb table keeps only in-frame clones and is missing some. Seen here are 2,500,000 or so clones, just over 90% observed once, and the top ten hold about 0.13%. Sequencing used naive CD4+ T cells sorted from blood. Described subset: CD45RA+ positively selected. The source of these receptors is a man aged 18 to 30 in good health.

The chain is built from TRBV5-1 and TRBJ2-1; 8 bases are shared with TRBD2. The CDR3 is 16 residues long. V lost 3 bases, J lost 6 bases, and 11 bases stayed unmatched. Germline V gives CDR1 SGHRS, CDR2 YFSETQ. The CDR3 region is CASSSSPGLGGNEQFF. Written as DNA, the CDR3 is TGCGCCAGCAGCTCGTCACCGGGACTAGGAGGCAATGAGCAGTTCTTC.

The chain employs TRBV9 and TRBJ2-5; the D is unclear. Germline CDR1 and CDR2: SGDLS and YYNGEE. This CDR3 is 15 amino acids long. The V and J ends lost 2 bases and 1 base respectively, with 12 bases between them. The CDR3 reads CASSVGTNPQETQYF. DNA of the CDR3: TGTGCCAGCAGCGTGGGTACAAACCCCCAAGAGACCCAGTACTTC.

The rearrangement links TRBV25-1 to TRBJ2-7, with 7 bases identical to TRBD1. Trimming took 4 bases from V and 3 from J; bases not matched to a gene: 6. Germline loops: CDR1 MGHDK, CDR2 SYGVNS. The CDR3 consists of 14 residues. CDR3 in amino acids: CASSANRDSYEQYF. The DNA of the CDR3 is TGTGCCAGCAGTGCTAACCGGGACAGCTACGAGCAGTACTTC.

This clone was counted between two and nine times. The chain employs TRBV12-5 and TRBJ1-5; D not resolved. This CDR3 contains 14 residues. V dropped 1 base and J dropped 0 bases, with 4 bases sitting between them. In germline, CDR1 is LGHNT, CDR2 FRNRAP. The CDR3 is CASGLDSSNQPQHF. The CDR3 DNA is TGTGCTAGTGGTTTGGACAGTAGCAATCAGCCCCAGCATTTT.

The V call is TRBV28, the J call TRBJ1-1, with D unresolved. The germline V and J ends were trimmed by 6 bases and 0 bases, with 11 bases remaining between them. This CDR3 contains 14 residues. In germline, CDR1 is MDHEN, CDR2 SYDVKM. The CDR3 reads CASSSRQVNTEAFF. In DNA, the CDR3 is TGTGCCAGCAGCTCTCGACAAGTGAACACTGAAGCTTTCTTT.

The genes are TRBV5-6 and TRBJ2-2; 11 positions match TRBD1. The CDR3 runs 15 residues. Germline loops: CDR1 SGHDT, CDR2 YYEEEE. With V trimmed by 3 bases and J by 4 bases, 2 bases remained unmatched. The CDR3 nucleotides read TGTGCCAGCAGCTCCGGGACAGGGGGCACCGGGGAGCTGTTTTTT. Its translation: CASSSGTGGTGELFF.

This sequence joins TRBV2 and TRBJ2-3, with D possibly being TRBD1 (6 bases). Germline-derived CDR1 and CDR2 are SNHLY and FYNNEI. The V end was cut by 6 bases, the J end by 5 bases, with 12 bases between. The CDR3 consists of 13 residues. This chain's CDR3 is CASRVGAKDTQYF. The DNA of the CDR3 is TGTGCCAGCAGAGTGGGGGCCAAAGATACGCAGTATTTT.

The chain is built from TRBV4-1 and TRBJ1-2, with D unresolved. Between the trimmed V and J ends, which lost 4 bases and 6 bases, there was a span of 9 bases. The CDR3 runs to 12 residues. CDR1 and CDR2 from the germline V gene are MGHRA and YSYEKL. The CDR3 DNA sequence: TGCGCCAGCAGCCTCGGCGACCATGGCTACACCTTC. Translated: CASSLGDHGYTF.

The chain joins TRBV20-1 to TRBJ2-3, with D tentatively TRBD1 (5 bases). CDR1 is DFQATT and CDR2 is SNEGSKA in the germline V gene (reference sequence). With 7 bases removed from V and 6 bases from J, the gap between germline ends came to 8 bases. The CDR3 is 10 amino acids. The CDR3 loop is CSGTRDTQYF. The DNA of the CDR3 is TGCAGTGGGACACGGGATACGCAGTATTTT.

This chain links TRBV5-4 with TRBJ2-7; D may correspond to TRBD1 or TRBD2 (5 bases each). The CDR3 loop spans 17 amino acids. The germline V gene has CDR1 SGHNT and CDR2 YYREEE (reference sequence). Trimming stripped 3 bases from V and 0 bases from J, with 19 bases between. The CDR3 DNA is TGTGCCAGCAGCTCCGGAACGTCAGGGACGGGCTCCTACGAGCAGTACTTC. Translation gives CASSSGTSGTGSYEQYF.

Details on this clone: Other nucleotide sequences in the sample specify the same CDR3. Here the CDR3 reads CASSLGQGNQPQHF. CDR3 in DNA: TGTGCCAGCAGCTTAGGACAGGGAAATCAGCCCCAGCATTTT. The chain couples TRBV7-8 to TRBJ1-5, with 7 bases aligning to TRBD1. The length of the CDR3 is 14 residues. Germline CDR1 reads SGHVS; CDR2 reads FQNEAQ. J gave up 4 bases and V 1 base, and 1 base lay outside the gene matches.

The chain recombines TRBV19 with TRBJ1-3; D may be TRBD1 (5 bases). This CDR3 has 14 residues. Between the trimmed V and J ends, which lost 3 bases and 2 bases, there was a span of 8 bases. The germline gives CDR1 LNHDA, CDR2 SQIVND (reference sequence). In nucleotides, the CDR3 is TGTGCCAGTAGTATGGGGACCCCTGGAAACACCATATATTTT. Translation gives CASSMGTPGNTIYF.

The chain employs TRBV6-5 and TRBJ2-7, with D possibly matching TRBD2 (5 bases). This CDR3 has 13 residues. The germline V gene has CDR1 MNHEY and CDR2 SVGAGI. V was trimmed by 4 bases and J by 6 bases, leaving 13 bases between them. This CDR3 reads CASSLGLAGEQYF. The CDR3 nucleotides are TGTGCCAGCAGTTTAGGGCTAGCAGGCGAGCAGTACTTC.

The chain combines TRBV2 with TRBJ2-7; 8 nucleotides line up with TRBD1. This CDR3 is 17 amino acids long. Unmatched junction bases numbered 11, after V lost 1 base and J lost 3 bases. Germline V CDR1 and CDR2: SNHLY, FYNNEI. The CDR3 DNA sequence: TGTGCCAGCAGTGAAGGGCAGGGGGCTATCGGAGTCTACGAGCAGTACTTC. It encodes CASSEGQGAIGVYEQYF.

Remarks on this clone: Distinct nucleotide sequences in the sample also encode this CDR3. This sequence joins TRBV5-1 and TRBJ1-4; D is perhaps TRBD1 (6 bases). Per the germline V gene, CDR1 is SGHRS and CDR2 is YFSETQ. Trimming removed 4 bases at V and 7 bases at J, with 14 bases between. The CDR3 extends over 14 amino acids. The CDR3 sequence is CASSLQGLGEKLFF. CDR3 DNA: TGCGCCAGCAGCCTGCAGGGGTTAGGTGAAAAACTGTTTTTT.

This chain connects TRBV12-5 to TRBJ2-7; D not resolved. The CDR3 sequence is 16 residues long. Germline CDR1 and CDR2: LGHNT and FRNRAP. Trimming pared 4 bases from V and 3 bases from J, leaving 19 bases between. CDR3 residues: CASGSIMGMDGYEQYF. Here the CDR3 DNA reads TGTGCTAGTGGTTCGATTATGGGAATGGATGGCTACGAGCAGTACTTC.

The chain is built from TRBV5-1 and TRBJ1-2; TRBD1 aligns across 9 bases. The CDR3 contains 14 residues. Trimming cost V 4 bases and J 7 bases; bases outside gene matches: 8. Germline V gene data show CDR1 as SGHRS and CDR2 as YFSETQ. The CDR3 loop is CASSPGQGTGGYTF. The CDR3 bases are TGCGCCAGCAGCCCCGGACAGGGGACAGGTGGCTACACCTTC.

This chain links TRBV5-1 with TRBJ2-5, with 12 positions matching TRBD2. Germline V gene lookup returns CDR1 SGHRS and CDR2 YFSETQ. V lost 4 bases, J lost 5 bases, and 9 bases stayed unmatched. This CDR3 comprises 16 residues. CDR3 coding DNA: TGCGCCAGCAGCCGATCTCTAGCGGGAGGGGAGGAGACCCAGTACTTC. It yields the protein CASSRSLAGGEETQYF.

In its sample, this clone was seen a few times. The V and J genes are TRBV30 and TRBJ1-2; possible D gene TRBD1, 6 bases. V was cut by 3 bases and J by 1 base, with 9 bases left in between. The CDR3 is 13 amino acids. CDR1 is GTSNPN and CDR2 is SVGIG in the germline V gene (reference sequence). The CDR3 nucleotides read TGTGCCTGGAGGGGCAGGGGTAACTATGGCTACACCTTC. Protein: CAWRGRGNYGYTF.

The CDR3 sequence: CPPKSVGELFF. The CDR3 DNA sequence: TGTCCACCCAAGAGTGTCGGGGAGCTGTTTTTT. The chain joins TRBV6-4 to TRBJ2-2; D is unclear. Per the germline V gene, CDR1 is MRHNA and CDR2 is SNTAGT. CDR3 length: 11 amino acids.

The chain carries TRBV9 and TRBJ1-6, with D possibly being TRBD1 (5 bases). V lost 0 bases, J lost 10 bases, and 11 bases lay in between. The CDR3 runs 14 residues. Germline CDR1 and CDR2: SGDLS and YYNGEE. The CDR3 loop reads CASSVGRDDSPLHF. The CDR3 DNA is TGTGCCAGCAGCGTAGGGCGGGACGACTCACCCCTCCACTTT.

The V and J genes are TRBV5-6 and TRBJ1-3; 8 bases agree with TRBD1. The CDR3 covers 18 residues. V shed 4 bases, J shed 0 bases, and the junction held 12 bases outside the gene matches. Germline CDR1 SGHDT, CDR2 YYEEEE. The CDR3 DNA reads TGTGCCAGCAGCCCCGGGACAGGCCTATTGCCCTCTGGAAACACCATATATTTT. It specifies CASSPGTGLLPSGNTIYF.

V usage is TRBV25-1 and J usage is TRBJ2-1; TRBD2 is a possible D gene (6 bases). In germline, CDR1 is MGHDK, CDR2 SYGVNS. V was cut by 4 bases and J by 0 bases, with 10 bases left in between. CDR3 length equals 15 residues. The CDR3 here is CASSGAGTSYNEQFF. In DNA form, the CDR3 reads TGTGCCAGCAGTGGGGCGGGGACCTCCTACAATGAGCAGTTCTTC. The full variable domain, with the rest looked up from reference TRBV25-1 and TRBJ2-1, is EADIYQTPRYLVIGTGKKITLECSQTMGHDKMYWYQQDPGMELHLIHYSYGVNSTEKGDLSSESTVSRIRTEHFPLTLESARPSHTSQYLCASSGAGTSYNEQFFGPGTRLTVL.

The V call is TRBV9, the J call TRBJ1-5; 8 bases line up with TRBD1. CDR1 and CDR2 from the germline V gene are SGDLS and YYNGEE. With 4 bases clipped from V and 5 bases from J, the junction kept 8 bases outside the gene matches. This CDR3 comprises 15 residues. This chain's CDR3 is CASSTGTGDYQPQHF. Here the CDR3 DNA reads TGTGCCAGCAGCACCGGGACAGGAGATTATCAGCCCCAGCATTTT.

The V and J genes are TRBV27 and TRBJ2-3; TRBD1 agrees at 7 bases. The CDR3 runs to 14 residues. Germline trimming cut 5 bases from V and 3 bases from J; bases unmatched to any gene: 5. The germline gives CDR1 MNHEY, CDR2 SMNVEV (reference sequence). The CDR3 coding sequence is TGTGCCAGCAGTCTAGGGGGCGGTACAGATACGCAGTATTTT. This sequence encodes CASSLGGGTDTQYF.

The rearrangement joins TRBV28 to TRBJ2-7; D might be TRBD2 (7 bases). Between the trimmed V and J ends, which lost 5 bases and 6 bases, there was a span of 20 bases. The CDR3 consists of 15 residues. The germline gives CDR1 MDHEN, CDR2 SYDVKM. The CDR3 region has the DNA TGTGCCAGCAGTAGCCTGGGGGGGCGACTCGGCGAGCAGTACTTC. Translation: CASSSLGGRLGEQYF.

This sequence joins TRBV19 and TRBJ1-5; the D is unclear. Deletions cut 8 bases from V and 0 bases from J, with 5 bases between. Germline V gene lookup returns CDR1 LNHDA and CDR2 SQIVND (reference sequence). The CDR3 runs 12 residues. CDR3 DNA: TGTGCCAGTGCGACTAGCAATCAGCCCCAGCATTTT. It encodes CASATSNQPQHF.

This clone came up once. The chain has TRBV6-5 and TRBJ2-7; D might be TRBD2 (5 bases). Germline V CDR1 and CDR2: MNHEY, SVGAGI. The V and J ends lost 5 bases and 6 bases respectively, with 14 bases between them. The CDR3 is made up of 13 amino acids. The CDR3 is CASSPRGRSEQYF. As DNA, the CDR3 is TGTGCCAGCAGTCCCCGGGGTAGGAGCGAGCAGTACTTC.

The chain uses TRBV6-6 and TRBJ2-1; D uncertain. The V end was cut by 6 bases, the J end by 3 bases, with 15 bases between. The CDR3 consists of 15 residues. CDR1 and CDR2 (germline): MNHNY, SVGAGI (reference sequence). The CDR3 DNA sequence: TGTGCCAGCAGCAGACTTAGCCGACGCTACAATGAGCAGTTCTTC. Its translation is CASSRLSRRYNEQFF.